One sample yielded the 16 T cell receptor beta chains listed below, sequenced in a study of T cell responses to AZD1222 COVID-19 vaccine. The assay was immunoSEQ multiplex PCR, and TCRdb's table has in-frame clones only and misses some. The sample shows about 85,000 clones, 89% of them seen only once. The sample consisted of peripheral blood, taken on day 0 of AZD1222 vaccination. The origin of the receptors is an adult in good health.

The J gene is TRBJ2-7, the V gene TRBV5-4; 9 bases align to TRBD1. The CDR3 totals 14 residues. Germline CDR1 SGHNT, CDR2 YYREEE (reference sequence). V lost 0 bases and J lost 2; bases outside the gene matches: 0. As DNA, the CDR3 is TGTGCCAGCAGCTTGGACAGGGGGCCCTACGAGCAGTACTTC. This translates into CASSLDRGPYEQYF.

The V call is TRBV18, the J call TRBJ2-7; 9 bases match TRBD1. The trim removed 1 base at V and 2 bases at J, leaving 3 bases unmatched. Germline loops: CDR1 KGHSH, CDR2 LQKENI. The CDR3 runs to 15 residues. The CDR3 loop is CASSPQGQGPYEQYF. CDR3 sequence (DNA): TGTGCCAGCTCACCACAGGGACAGGGCCCCTACGAGCAGTACTTC.

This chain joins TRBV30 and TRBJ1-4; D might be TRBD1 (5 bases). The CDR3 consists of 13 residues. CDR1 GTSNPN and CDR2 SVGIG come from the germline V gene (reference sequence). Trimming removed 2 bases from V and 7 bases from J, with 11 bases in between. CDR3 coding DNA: TGTGCCTGGAGTACAGGTCTTGGTGAAAAACTGTTTTTT. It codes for CAWSTGLGEKLFF.

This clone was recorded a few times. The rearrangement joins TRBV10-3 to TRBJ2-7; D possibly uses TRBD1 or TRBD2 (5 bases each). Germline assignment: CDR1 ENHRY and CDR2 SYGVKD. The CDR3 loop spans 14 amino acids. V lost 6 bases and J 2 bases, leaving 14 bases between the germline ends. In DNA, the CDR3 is TGTGCCATCAGCCTCGGGGCTTCTACCTACGAGCAGTACTTC. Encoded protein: CAISLGASTYEQYF.

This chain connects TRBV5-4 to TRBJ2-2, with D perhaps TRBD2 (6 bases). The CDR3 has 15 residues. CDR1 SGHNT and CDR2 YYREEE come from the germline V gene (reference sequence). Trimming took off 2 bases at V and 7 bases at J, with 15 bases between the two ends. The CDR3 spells CASSFQGTSGGELFF. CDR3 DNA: TGTGCCAGCAGCTTCCAAGGGACTTCGGGCGGGGAGCTGTTTTTT.

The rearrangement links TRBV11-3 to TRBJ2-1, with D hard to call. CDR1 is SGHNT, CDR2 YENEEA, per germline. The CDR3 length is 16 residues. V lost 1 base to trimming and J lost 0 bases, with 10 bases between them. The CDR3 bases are TGTGCCAGCAGCTTAGGCTCCTTGGGCTCCTACAATGAGCAGTTCTTC. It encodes CASSLGSLGSYNEQFF. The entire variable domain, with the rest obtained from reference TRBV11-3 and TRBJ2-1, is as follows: EAGVVQSPRYKIIEKKQPVAFWCNPISGHNTLYWYLQNLGQGPELLIRYENEEAVDDSQLPKDRFSAERLKGVDSTLKIQPAELGDSAVYLCASSLGSLGSYNEQFFGPGTRLTVL.

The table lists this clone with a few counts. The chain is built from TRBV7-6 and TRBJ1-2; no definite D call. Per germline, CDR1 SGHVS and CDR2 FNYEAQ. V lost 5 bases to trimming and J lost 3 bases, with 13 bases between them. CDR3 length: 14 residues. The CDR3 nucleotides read TGTGCCAGCAGCCCCTCCGAAGGGTACTATGGCTACACCTTC. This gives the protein CASSPSEGYYGYTF. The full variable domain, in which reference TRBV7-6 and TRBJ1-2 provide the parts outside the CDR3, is GAGVSQSPRYKVTKRGQDVALRCDPISGHVSLYWYRQALGQGPEFLTYFNYEAQQDKSGLPNDRFSAERPEGSISTLTIQRTEQRDSAMYRCASSPSEGYYGYTFGSGTRLTVV.

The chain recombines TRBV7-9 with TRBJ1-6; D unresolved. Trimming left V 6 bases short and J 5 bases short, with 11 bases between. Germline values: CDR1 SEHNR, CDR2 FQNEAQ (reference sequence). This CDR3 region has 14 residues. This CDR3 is CASRASPNNSPLHF. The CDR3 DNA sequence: TGTGCCAGCAGGGCTTCCCCTAATAATTCACCCCTCCACTTT.

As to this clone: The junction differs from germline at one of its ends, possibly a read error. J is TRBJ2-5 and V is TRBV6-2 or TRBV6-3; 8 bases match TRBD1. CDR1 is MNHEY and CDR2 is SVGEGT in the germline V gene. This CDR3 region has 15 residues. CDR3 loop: CASSYGAGGQGTQYF. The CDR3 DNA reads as TGTGCCAGCAGTTACGGCGCAGGGGGCCAAGGGACCCAGTACTTC.

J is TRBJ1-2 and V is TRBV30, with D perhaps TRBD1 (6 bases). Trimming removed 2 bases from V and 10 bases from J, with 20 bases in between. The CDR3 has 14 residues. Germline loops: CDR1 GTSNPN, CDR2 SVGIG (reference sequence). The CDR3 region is CAWSLERGANPYTF. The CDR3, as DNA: TGTGCCTGGAGTCTTGAAAGGGGGGCCAATCCCTACACCTTC.

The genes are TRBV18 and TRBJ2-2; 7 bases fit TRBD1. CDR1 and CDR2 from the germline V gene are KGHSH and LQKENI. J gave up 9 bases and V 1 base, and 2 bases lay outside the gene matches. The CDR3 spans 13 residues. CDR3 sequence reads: CASSPQGARELFF. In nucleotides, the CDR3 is TGTGCCAGCTCACCACAGGGGGCTAGGGAGCTGTTTTTT.

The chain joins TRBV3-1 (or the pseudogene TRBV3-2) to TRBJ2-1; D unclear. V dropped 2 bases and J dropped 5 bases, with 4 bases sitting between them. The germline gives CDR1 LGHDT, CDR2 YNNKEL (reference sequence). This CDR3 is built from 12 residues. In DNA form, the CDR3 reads TGTGCCAGCAGCCAAACGGACAATGAGCAGTTCTTC. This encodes CASSQTDNEQFF.

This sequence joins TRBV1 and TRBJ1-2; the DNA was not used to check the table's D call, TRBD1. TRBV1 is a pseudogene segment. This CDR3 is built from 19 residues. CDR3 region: CTSSQGRNGEMKPFYGYTF. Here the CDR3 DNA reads TGCACCAGCAGCCAGGGGCGCAATGGCGAAATGAAACCTTTCTATGGCTACACCTTC.

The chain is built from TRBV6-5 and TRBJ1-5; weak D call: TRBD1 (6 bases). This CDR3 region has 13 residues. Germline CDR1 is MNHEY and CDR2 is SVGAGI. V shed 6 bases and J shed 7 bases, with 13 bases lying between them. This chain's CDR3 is CASSHREEQPQHF. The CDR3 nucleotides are TGTGCCAGCAGCCACAGGGAAGAACAGCCCCAGCATTTT.

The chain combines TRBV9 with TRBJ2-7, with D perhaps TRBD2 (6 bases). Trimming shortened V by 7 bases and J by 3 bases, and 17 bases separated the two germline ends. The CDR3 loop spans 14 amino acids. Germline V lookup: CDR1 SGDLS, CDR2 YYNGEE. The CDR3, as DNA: TGTGCCAGCGGCACCGGGCGGGGAATCTACGAGCAGTACTTC. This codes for CASGTGRGIYEQYF.

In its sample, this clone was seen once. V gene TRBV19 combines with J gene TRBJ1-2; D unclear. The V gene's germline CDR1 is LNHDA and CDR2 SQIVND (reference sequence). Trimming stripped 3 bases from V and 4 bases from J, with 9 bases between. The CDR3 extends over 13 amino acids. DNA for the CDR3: TGTGCCAGTAGTATCAGGAAAAGCTATGGCTACACCTTC. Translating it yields CASSIRKSYGYTF.